Below, 10 T cell receptor beta chains from the same sample are listed, as sequenced in a study of T cell responses to AZD1222 COVID-19 vaccine. Profiled with immunoSEQ multiplex PCR; TCRdb holds only in-frame clones, not every one. Of roughly 170,000 clones in the sample, under 95% are singletons; the top ten hold approximately 1.5%. Specimen: peripheral blood, collected 28 days after the second AZD1222 dose. Receptors were obtained from an adult who received the AZD1222 COVID-19 vaccine.

The chain joins TRBV3-1 (or the pseudogene TRBV3-2) to TRBJ1-3, with D possibly being TRBD1 (5 bases). The CDR3 has 13 residues. Between the trimmed V and J ends, which lost 6 bases and 1 base, there was a span of 7 bases. Germline V gene data show CDR1 as LGHDT and CDR2 as YNNKEL (reference sequence). CDR3: CASRQGSGNTIYF. CDR3 sequence (DNA): TGTGCCAGCAGGCAGGGATCTGGAAACACCATATATTTT.

V gene TRBV30 combines with J gene TRBJ1-5; the D gene is possibly TRBD1 (6 bases). Germline V gene lookup returns CDR1 GTSNPN and CDR2 SVGIG (reference sequence). Trimming removed 2 bases at V and 6 bases at J, with 11 bases between. The CDR3 runs 13 residues. CDR3 amino acids: CAWSLEGGQPQHF. The CDR3 DNA reads as TGTGCCTGGAGTTTGGAGGGGGGTCAGCCCCAGCATTTT.

The chain combines TRBV7-2 with TRBJ2-3; a weak D match, TRBD2 (6 bases). V gave up 1 base and J gave up 3 bases, with 11 bases separating them. The germline CDR1 and CDR2 sequences are SGHTA and FQGNSA. The CDR3 length is 15 residues. CDR3 in amino acids: CASSLVTGVTDTQYF. The CDR3 nucleotides read TGTGCCAGCAGCTTAGTAACGGGGGTTACAGATACGCAGTATTTT.

The chain combines TRBV27 with TRBJ2-1; TRBD2 agrees at 16 bases. V was pared by 4 bases and J by 8 bases, with 8 bases of the junction left unmatched. Germline-derived CDR1 and CDR2 are MNHEY and SMNVEV (reference sequence). The CDR3 loop spans 17 amino acids. CDR3 nucleotides: TGTGCCAGCAGTTCTCCGGGACTAGCGGGAGGGCAATATGAGCAGTTCTTC. Its translation is CASSSPGLAGGQYEQFF.

This clone appeared a single time. The chain is built from TRBV27 and TRBJ1-6, with D possibly being TRBD1 (5 bases). From germline, CDR1 is MNHEY and CDR2 SMNVEV (reference sequence). There are 16 residues in the CDR3. Trimming left V 3 bases short and J 1 base short, with 10 bases between. The CDR3 DNA reads as TGTGCCAGCAGTTTTGGGGGGTGGTCCTATAATTCACCCCTCCACTTT. Translation gives CASSFGGWSYNSPLHF.

The chain uses TRBV28 and TRBJ1-5; TRBD1 agrees at 10 bases. The CDR3 sequence is 14 residues long. Germline V gene data show CDR1 as MDHEN and CDR2 as SYDVKM. After removal of 2 bases from V and 6 bases from J, the junction contained 1 base not matched to a gene. The CDR3 protein is CASSLGQGGQPQHF. Here the CDR3 DNA reads TGTGCCAGCAGTTTAGGACAGGGGGGTCAGCCCCAGCATTTT.

A single count supports this clone. The genes are TRBV18 and TRBJ2-5, with TRBD1 as a possible D gene (6 bases). CDR3 size: 14 residues. Germline loops: CDR1 KGHSH, CDR2 LQKENI. The V and J ends lost 3 bases and 4 bases respectively, with 12 bases between them. The DNA of the CDR3 is TGTGCCAGCTCACCTACACAGGGCCGAGAGACCCAGTACTTC. This gives the protein CASSPTQGRETQYF. The full variable domain, with the rest looked up from reference TRBV18 and TRBJ2-5, is NAGVMQNPRHLVRRRGQEARLRCSPMKGHSHVYWYRQLPEEGLKFMVYLQKENIIDESGMPKERFSAEFPKEGPSILRIQQVVRGDSAAYFCASSPTQGRETQYFGPGTRLLVL.

The gene calls are TRBV6-5 and TRBJ2-7; D uncertain. V was trimmed by 4 bases and J by 3 bases, leaving 16 bases between them. The germline V gene encodes CDR1 MNHEY and CDR2 SVGAGI. CDR3 length equals 15 residues. CDR3 protein: CASSWSQGNSYEQYF. The CDR3 DNA follows: TGTGCCAGCAGTTGGTCCCAAGGTAATAGCTACGAGCAGTACTTC.

The genes are TRBV28 and TRBJ1-2, with D possibly matching TRBD1 (5 bases). Germline CDR1 is MDHEN and CDR2 is SYDVKM. Trimming removed 7 bases from V and 7 bases from J, with 16 bases in between. The CDR3 consists of 13 residues. For the CDR3, the DNA is TGTGCCAGCATCCCCGGCAGGGAGGGTGGCTACACCTTC. Amino acid sequence: CASIPGREGGYTF.

J is TRBJ1-1 and V is TRBV18, with no clear D. Germline CDR1 is KGHSH and CDR2 is LQKENI. Trimming pared 3 bases from V and 3 bases from J, leaving 14 bases between. The CDR3 totals 15 residues. The CDR3: CASSPREGGHTEAFF. DNA of the CDR3: TGTGCCAGCTCACCGAGGGAGGGCGGTCACACTGAAGCTTTCTTT.